The 23 T cell receptor beta chains given below trace back to one sample, sequenced in a study of T cells in Graves' hyperthyroidism and ophthalmopathy. The source material, RNA transcripts, was used to amplify TCR beta CDR3 regions. With the HTBI primer set, the TCR CDR3 went through a first round of RT-PCR. Each CDR3 protein gets one entry after TCRdb re-called the multiplex PCR reads with MiXCR. In the table there are some 370,000 distinct CDR3 sequences, 17% of which are singletons. The sample consisted of blood. The receptors here all came from a woman aged 25 to 45 with Graves' hyperthyroidism that later progressed to Graves' ophthalmopathy.

This clonotype has at least ten counts. CDR3 amino acids: CAISESGTLDEQYF. Written as DNA, the CDR3 is TGTGCCATCAGTGAGTCGGGGACCCTTGACGAGCAGTACTTC. The chain is built from TRBV10-3 and TRBJ2-7; D tentatively fits TRBD1 or TRBD2 (5 bases each). Trimming took 0 bases from V and 5 from J, leaving 11 bases between them. The CDR3 is 14 residues long. The V gene's germline CDR1 is ENHRY and CDR2 SYGVKD.

This chain uses TRBV5-1 with TRBJ1-1; weak D call: TRBD1 (5 bases). In germline, CDR1 is SGHRS, CDR2 YFSETQ. The CDR3 is 16 amino acids. V lost 7 bases to trimming and J lost 3 bases, with 22 bases between them. CDR3 nucleotide sequence: TGCGCCAGCTGCGCCTATCCAGGGCTGGGTGACACTGAAGCTTTCTTT. It codes for CASCAYPGLGDTEAFF.

This clonotype has only a few counts. The chain carries TRBV7-2 and TRBJ2-2; D ambiguous. Trimming removed 5 bases from V and 7 bases from J, with 17 bases in between. From germline, CDR1 is SGHTA and CDR2 FQGNSA. This CDR3 region has 15 residues. The CDR3 protein is CASSPASRNHGELFF. The CDR3 DNA reads TGTGCCAGCAGCCCTGCCTCTAGGAACCACGGGGAGCTGTTTTTT.

The chain couples TRBV5-1 to TRBJ2-6, with unresolved D. The CDR3 loop spans 15 amino acids. Trimming left V 2 bases short and J 0 bases short, with 6 bases between. Germline V CDR1 and CDR2: SGHRS, YFSETQ. Here the CDR3 DNA reads TGCGCCAGCAGCTTATCGCTCTCTGGGGCCAACGTCCTGACTTTC. Translation gives CASSLSLSGANVLTF.

This sequence joins TRBV6-1 and TRBJ1-1; 7 positions agree with TRBD1. Per germline, CDR1 MNHNS and CDR2 SASEGT. This CDR3 comprises 14 residues. J was trimmed by 4 bases and V by 3 bases; bases with no gene match: 5. The CDR3 coding sequence is TGTGCCAGCAGTGACCGGGACAGTAGCACTGAAGCTTTCTTT. It is translated as CASSDRDSSTEAFF.

The chain carries TRBV3-1 and TRBJ2-2; TRBD2 matches 7 bases. Germline-derived CDR1 and CDR2 are LGHDT and YNNKEL (reference sequence). Trimming at V came to 2 bases and at J to 1 base, leaving 7 bases not matched to a gene. The length of the CDR3 is 17 residues. CDR3 protein: CASSQFSSSGNTGELFF. CDR3 nucleotide sequence: TGTGCCAGCAGCCAATTTTCTTCTAGCGGGAACACCGGGGAGCTGTTTTTT.

In its sample, this clonotype was seen many times. The chain couples TRBV11-3 to TRBJ2-3, with 7 nucleotides matching TRBD2. V shed 7 bases, J shed 1 base, and the junction held 2 bases outside the gene matches. The CDR3 loop spans 13 amino acids. CDR1 and CDR2 (germline): SGHNT, YENEEA. CDR3 in amino acids: CASISGGTDTQYF. In nucleotides, the CDR3 is TGTGCCAGCATAAGCGGGGGCACAGATACGCAGTATTTT.

At least ten counts were recorded for this clonotype. J is TRBJ2-1 and V is TRBV29-1; TRBD2 is a possible D gene (5 bases). Germline V gene sequence: CDR1 SQVTM, CDR2 ANQGSEA. The CDR3 spans 13 residues. Trimming shortened V by 3 bases and J by 2 bases, and 8 bases separated the two germline ends. The CDR3 sequence is CSVETTTYNEQFF. Here the CDR3 DNA reads TGCAGCGTTGAGACTACCACCTACAATGAGCAGTTCTTC.

This clonotype was observed a handful of times. The rearrangement uses TRBV2 and TRBJ2-7, with 10 bases fitting TRBD1. The CDR3 runs 16 residues. The V gene's germline CDR1 is SNHLY and CDR2 FYNNEI. The CDR3 region has the DNA TGCGCCAGCAGTGAGACAGGGGGCTCCACCGGAGACGAGCAGTACGTC. This gives the protein CASSETGGSTGDEQYV.

Details on this clonotype: The germline gene is not matched at one end of the junction; a read error may be the cause. This chain connects TRBV7-9 to TRBJ2-2, with 12 bases identical to TRBD2. CDR1 SEHNR and CDR2 FQNEAQ come from the germline V gene (reference sequence). The CDR3 length is 19 residues. Here the CDR3 reads CASSGRTSGIMTNTGELFF. CDR3 sequence (DNA): TGCGCCAGCAGCGGACGGACTAGCGGGATTATGACGAACACCGGGGAGCTGTTTTTT.

In its sample, this clonotype was seen many times. The genes are TRBV2 and TRBJ1-5, with D unclear. The germline CDR1 and CDR2 sequences are SNHLY and FYNNEI. Trimming pared 3 bases from V and 6 bases from J, leaving 9 bases between. This CDR3 has 13 residues. DNA of the CDR3: TGTGCCAGCAGTGAGGGGTACGGTCAGCCCCAGCATTTT. Its protein is CASSEGYGQPQHF.

This clonotype was seen repeatedly, ten times or more. This chain links TRBV30 with TRBJ1-6; D uncertain. The germline V and J ends were trimmed by 2 bases and 7 bases, with 9 bases remaining between them. Germline V gene sequence: CDR1 GTSNPN, CDR2 SVGIG (reference sequence). The CDR3 contains 13 residues. CDR3 sequence (DNA): TGTGCCTGGAGTCCCTCCTCGAATTCACCCCTCCACTTT. This sequence encodes CAWSPSSNSPLHF. Filled out from reference TRBV30 and TRBJ1-6, the complete variable domain reads SQTIHQWPATLVQPVGSPLSLECTVEGTSNPNLYWYRQAAGRGLQLLFYSVGIGQISSEVPQNLSASRPQDRQFILSSKKLLLSDSGFYLCAWSPSSNSPLHFGNGTRLTVT.

This clonotype came up many times. The chain combines TRBV19 with TRBJ1-4; 7 positions match TRBD1. Germline CDR1 and CDR2: LNHDA and SQIVND (reference sequence). Germline trimming cut 9 bases from V and 6 bases from J; bases unmatched to any gene: 4. This CDR3 region has 12 residues. The CDR3 coding sequence is TGTGCCAGCCTCCAGGGGGATGAAAAACTGTTTTTT. Translated: CASLQGDEKLFF.

V gene TRBV25-1 combines with J gene TRBJ1-2, with a weak D call TRBD1 (6 bases). This CDR3 spans 18 amino acids. Trimming left V 7 bases short and J 3 bases short, with 27 bases between. Germline V lookup: CDR1 MGHDK, CDR2 SYGVNS. The CDR3 DNA reads as TGTGCCAGCACAACCTCCCGCCGAGAATCTTGGACAGACTATGGCTACACCTTC. Translating gives CASTTSRRESWTDYGYTF.

The CDR3 DNA reads as TGTGCCCGACTTGCGGGAAAACTGTTTTTT. Translating gives CARLAGKLFF. The genes are TRBV7-6 and TRBJ1-4, with D uncertain. Germline loops: CDR1 SGHVS, CDR2 FNYEAQ. V dropped 11 bases and J dropped 10 bases, with 11 bases sitting between them. The CDR3 has 10 amino acids.

This clonotype showed up many times. The rearrangement uses TRBV25-1 and TRBJ2-2; perhaps TRBD2 as D (6 bases). This CDR3 is 15 amino acids long. Germline CDR1 reads MGHDK; CDR2 reads SYGVNS. Trimming left V 3 bases short and J 4 bases short, with 12 bases between. CDR3 nucleotide sequence: TGTGCCAGCAGTGACGCGACTAGTTCCACCGGGGAGCTGTTTTTT. Translation gives CASSDATSSTGELFF.

This clonotype was detected a few times. The chain joins TRBV30 to TRBJ2-7; tentative D call: TRBD2 (6 bases). Germline V gene lookup returns CDR1 GTSNPN and CDR2 SVGIG (reference sequence). This CDR3 contains 12 residues. V was cut by 4 bases and J by 7 bases, with 14 bases left in between. The CDR3 loop reads CAWTEGGREQYF. CDR3 in DNA: TGTGCCTGGACGGAGGGAGGAAGGGAGCAGTACTTC.

V gene TRBV28 combines with J gene TRBJ1-5; 8 nucleotides agree with TRBD1. The germline CDR1 and CDR2 sequences are MDHEN and SYDVKM. The CDR3 totals 16 residues. V lost 3 bases to trimming and J lost 4 bases; unmatched junction nucleotides: 8. This CDR3 is CASSFPWTGLNQPQHF. CDR3 nucleotides: TGTGCCAGCAGTTTCCCCTGGACAGGGTTGAATCAGCCCCAGCATTTT.

This clonotype was observed many times. V gene TRBV18 combines with J gene TRBJ1-2; D remains unclear. Trimming left V 3 bases short and J 2 bases short, with 13 bases between. CDR1 is KGHSH, CDR2 LQKENI, per germline. The CDR3 spans 15 residues. CDR3 sequence: CASSPSPPGNYGYTF. CDR3 DNA: TGTGCCAGCTCACCGTCCCCCCCCGGCAACTATGGCTACACCTTC.

This clonotype has ten or more counts. The chain recombines TRBV6-1 with TRBJ2-1; 7 bases align to TRBD2. CDR1 and CDR2 (germline): MNHNS, SASEGT. The V gene end was trimmed by 5 bases and the J gene end by 0 bases; junction bases not matched to a gene: 7. The CDR3 length is 16 residues. CDR3 in DNA: TGTGCCAGCAGTTCCAACCTAGCGGACTCCTACAATGAGCAGTTCTTC. As protein: CASSSNLADSYNEQFF.

This clonotype was detected only a few times. This chain joins TRBV20-1 and TRBJ2-7; D perhaps matches TRBD1 (5 bases). The V end was cut by 5 bases, the J end by 6 bases, with 23 bases between. The CDR3 has 15 amino acids. Germline CDR1 DFQATT, CDR2 SNEGSKA (reference sequence). In DNA, the CDR3 is TGCAGTGCTCTGTCGTTGTCGTCGGCAGGGCTCGAGCAGTACTTC. Translating gives CSALSLSSAGLEQYF.

Ten or more counts support this clonotype. V and J are TRBV24-1 and TRBJ2-5, with D perhaps TRBD1 (6 bases). The V end lost 5 bases, the J end lost 2 bases, and 11 bases lay between the germline ends. The germline CDR1 and CDR2 sequences are KGHDR and SFDVKD. The CDR3 is 14 amino acids. CDR3 coding DNA: TGTGCCACCAGTGGGGTAGGACAGCAAGAGACCCAGTACTTC. It encodes CATSGVGQQETQYF.

V is TRBV10-3 and J is TRBJ1-1; D not certain. The V end lost 0 bases, the J end lost 4 bases, and 6 bases lay between the germline ends. The CDR3 is 13 residues long. The germline CDR1 and CDR2 sequences are ENHRY and SYGVKD. Here the CDR3 DNA reads TGTGCCATCAGTGAGTCGACGGGCACTGAAGCTTTCTTT. Its translation is CAISESTGTEAFF.